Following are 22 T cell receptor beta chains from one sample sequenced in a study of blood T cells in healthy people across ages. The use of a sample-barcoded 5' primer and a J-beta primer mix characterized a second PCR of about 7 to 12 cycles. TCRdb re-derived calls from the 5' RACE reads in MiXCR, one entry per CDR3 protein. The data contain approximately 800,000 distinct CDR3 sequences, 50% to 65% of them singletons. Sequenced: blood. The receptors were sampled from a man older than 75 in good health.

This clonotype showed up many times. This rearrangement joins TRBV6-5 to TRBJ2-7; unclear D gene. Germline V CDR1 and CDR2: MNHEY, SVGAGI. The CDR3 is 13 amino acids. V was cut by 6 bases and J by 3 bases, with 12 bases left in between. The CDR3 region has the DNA TGTGCCAGCAGCCGTATACTCAGCTACGAGCAGTACTTC. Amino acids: CASSRILSYEQYF.

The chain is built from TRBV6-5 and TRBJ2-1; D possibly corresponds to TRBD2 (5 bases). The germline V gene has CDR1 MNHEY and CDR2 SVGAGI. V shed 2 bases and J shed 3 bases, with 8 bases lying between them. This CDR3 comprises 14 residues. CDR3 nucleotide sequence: TGTGCCAGCAGTTACCGGGGATTCTACAATGAGCAGTTCTTC. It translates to CASSYRGFYNEQFF.

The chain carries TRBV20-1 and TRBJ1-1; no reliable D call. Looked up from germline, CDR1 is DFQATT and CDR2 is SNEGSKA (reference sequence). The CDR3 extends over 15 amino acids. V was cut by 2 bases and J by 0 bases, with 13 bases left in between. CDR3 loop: CSARIDRWVNTEAFF. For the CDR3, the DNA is TGCAGTGCTAGAATTGACCGCTGGGTGAACACTGAAGCTTTCTTT.

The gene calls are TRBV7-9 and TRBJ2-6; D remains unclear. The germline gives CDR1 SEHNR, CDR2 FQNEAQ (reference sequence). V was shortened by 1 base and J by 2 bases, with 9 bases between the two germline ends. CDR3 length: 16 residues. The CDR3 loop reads CASSLGPGAGANVLTF. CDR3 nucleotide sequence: TGTGCCAGCAGCTTAGGTCCGGGCGCTGGGGCCAACGTCCTGACTTTC. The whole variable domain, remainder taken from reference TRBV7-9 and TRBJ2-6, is DTGVSQNPRHKITKRGQNVTFRCDPISEHNRLYWYRQTLGQGPEFLTYFQNEAQLEKSRLLSDRFSAERPKGSFSTLEIQRTEQGDSAMYLCASSLGPGAGANVLTFGAGSRLTVL.

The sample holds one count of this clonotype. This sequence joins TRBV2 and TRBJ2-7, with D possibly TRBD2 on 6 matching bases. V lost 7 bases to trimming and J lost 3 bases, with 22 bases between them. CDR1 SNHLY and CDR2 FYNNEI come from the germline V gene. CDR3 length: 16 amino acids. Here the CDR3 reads CASNSRDWTGSYEQYF. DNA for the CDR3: TGTGCCAGCAATTCCCGGGACTGGACGGGCAGCTACGAGCAGTACTTC.

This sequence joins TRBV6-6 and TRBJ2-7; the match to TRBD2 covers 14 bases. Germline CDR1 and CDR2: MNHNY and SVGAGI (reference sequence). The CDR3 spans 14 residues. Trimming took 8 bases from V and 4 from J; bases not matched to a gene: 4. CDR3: CASSGTSGRYEQYF. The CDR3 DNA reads TGTGCCAGCTCCGGGACTAGCGGGAGATACGAGCAGTACTTC.

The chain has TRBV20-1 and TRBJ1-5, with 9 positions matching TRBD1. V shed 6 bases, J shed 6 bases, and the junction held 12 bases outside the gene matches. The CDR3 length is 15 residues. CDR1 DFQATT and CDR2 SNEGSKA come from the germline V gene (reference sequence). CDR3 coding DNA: TGCAGTGCAAAAGAGGGGGGACAGGGAGGTCAGCCCCAGCATTTT. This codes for CSAKEGGQGGQPQHF.

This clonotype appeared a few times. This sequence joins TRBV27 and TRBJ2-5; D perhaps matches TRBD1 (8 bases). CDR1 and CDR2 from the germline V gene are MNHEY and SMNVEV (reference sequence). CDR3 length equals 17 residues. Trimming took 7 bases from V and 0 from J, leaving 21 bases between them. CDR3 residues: CASISSRQGRDQETQYF. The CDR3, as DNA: TGTGCCAGCATTTCATCCCGACAGGGGAGGGACCAAGAGACCCAGTACTTC.

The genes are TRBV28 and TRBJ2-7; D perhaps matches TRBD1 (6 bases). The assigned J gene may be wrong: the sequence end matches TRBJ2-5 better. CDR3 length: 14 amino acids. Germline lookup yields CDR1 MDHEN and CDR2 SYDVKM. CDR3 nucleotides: TGTGCCAGCAGTACGCAGGGGTTTCGGGAGACCCAGTACTTC. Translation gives CASSTQGFRETQYF.

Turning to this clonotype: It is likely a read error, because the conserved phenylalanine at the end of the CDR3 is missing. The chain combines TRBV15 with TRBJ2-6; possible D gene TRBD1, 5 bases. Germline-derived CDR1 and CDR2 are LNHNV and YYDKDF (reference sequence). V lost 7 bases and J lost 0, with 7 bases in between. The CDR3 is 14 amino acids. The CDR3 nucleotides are TGTGCCACCATCAGGGACTCTGGGGCCAACGTCCTGACTGTC. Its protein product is CATIRDSGANVLTV.

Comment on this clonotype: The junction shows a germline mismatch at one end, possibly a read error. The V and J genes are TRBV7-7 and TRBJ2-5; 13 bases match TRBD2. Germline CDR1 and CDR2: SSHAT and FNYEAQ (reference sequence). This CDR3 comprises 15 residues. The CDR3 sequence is CASSGTSGTQETQYF. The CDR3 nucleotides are TGTGCTAGCAGCGGGACTAGCGGGACTCAAGAGACCCAGTACTTC.

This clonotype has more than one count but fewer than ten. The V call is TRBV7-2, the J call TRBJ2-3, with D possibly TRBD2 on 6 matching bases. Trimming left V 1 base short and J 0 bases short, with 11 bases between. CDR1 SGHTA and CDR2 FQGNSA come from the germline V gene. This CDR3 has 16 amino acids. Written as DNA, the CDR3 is TGTGCCAGCAGCTTAGGAGCTAGCGTGAGCACAGATACGCAGTATTTT. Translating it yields CASSLGASVSTDTQYF.

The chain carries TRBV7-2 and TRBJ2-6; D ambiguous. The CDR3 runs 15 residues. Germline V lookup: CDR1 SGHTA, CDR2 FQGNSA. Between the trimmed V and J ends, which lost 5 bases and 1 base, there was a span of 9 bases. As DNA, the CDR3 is TGTGCCAGCAGCAATTATCCATCTGGGGCCAACGTCCTGACTTTC. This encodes CASSNYPSGANVLTF.

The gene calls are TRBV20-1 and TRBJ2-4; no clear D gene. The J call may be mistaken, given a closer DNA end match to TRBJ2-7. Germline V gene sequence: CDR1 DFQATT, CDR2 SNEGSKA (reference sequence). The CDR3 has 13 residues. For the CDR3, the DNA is TGCAGTGCTAGTCAAACAGAAACCTACGAGCAGTACTTC. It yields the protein CSASQTETYEQYF.

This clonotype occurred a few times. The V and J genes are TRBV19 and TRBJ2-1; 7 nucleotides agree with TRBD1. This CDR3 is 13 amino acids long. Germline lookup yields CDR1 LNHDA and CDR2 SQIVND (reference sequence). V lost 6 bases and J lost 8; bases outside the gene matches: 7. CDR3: CASRTDRWDEQFF. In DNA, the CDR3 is TGTGCCAGTAGGACGGACAGGTGGGATGAGCAGTTCTTC. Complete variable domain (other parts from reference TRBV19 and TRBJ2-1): DGGITQSPKYLFRKEGQNVTLSCEQNLNHDAMYWYRQDPGQGLRLIYYSQIVNDFQKGDIAEGYSVSREKKESFPLTVTSAQKNPTAFYLCASRTDRWDEQFFGPGTRLTVL.

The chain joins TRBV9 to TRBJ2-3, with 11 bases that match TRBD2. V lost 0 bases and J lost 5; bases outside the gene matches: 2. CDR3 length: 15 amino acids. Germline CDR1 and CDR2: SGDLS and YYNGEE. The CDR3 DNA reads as TGTGCCAGCAGCGTAGCCCTAGCGGGGGGAGATACGCAGTATTTT. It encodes CASSVALAGGDTQYF.

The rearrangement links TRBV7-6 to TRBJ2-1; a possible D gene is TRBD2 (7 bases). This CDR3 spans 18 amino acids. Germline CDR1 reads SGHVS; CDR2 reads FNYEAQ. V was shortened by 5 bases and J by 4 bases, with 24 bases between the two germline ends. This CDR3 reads CASSPLGGQEGRYNEQFF. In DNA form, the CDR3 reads TGTGCCAGCAGCCCCCTCGGGGGGCAGGAGGGCCGGTACAATGAGCAGTTCTTC.

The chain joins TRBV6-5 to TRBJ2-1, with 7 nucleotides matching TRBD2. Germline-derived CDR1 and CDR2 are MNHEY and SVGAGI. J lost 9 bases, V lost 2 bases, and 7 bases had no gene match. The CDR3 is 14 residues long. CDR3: CASSYEGGNGEQFF. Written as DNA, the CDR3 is TGTGCCAGCAGTTACGAGGGAGGGAACGGTGAGCAGTTCTTC.

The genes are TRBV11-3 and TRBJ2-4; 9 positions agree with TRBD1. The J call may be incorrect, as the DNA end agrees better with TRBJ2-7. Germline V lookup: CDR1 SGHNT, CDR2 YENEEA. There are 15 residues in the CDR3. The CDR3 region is CASSPGTGPFSEQYF. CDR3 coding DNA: TGTGCCAGCAGCCCCGGGACAGGGCCTTTTAGCGAGCAGTACTTC.

The CDR3 DNA is TGTGCCAGCAGCAAAGGGCCGCCGACTAGCACAGATACGCAGTATTTT. Amino acids: CASSKGPPTSTDTQYF. The chain is built from TRBV21-1 and TRBJ2-3. TRBV21-1 is described as a pseudogene. This CDR3 is 16 amino acids long.

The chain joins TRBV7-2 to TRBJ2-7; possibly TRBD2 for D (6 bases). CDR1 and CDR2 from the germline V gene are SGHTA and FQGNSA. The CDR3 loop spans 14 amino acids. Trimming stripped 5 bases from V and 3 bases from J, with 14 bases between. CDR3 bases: TGTGCCAGCAGCAAGCAGGGAGGAGACTACGAGCAGTACTTC. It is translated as CASSKQGGDYEQYF.

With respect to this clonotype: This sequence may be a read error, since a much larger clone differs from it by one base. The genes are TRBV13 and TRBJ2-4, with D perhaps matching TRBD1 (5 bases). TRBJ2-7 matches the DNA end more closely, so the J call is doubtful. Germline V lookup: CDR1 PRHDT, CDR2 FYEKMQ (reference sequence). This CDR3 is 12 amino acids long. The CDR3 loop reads CASSDQGSEQYF. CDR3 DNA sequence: TGTGCCAGCAGCGACCAGGGTAGCGAGCAGTACTTC.